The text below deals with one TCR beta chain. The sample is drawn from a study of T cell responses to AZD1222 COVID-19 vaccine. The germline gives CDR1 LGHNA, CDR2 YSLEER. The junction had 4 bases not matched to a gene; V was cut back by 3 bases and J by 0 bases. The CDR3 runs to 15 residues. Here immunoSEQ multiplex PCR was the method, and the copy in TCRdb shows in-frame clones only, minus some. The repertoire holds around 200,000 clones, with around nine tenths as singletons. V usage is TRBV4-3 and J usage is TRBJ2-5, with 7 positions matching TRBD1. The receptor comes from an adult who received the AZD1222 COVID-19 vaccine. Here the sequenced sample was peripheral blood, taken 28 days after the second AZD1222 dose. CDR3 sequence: CASSQTDRDQETQYF. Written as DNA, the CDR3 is TGCGCCAGCAGCCAGACCGACAGGGACCAAGAGACCCAGTACTTC.